Listed here are 30 T cell receptor beta chains from one sample, sequenced in a study of EBV T-cell therapy then PD-1 blockade in nasopharyngeal carcinoma. Treatment: AdE1-LMPpoly-expanded autologous EBV-specific T-cell therapy followed by anti-PD-1 nivolumab. The antigens these receptors bind are not known. Measured with immunoSEQ multiplex PCR; TCRdb has only the in-frame clones, and not every one. Counted here are about 17,000 clones, roughly 88% occurring once; the ten biggest clones make up roughly 29%. The source material was CD8+ T cells from blood, sampled at day 0 from a patient whose treatment included autologous EBV-specific T cells and nivolumab. These receptors originate from a man between 35 and 55 years old with nasopharyngeal carcinoma.

This chain connects TRBV27 to TRBJ2-7; TRBD1 aligns across 9 bases. CDR1 is MNHEY and CDR2 is SMNVEV in the germline V gene (reference sequence). The CDR3 spans 15 residues. V dropped 0 bases and J dropped 3; count of bases not matched to a gene: 3. Here the CDR3 reads CASSLSGGQGYEQYF. CDR3 nucleotides: TGTGCCAGCAGTTTATCGGGGGGACAGGGCTACGAGCAGTACTTC.

This clone was seen just once. This chain connects TRBV3-1 (or the pseudogene TRBV3-2) to TRBJ2-2; no clear D. The CDR3 consists of 14 residues. Trimming shortened V by 3 bases and J by 4 bases, and 9 bases separated the two germline ends. Germline V gene sequence: CDR1 LGHDT, CDR2 YNNKEL (reference sequence). CDR3 coding DNA: TGTGCCAGCAGCCATCTGACCCGCACCGGGGAGCTGTTTTTT. Translating gives CASSHLTRTGELFF.

The chain is built from TRBV12-3 or TRBV12-4 and TRBJ2-7; 7 bases agree with TRBD2. CDR3 length: 12 amino acids. J was trimmed by 3 bases and V by 7 bases; bases with no gene match: 3. The CDR3 sequence: CASTSGGYEQYF. In DNA form, the CDR3 reads TGTGCCAGCACCTCGGGAGGCTACGAGCAGTACTTC.

The chain carries TRBV27 and TRBJ2-7; D unclear. The CDR3 has 13 amino acids. Germline CDR1 and CDR2: MNHEY and SMNVEV (reference sequence). The V gene lost 10 bases and the J gene lost 3 bases, with 16 bases spanning the gap. The CDR3 protein is CAMTRAQFYEQYF. The DNA of the CDR3 is TGTGCCATGACCCGGGCCCAATTCTACGAGCAGTACTTC.

The chain joins TRBV19 to TRBJ1-5; 7 positions agree with TRBD1. The CDR3 extends over 14 amino acids. The trim removed 4 bases at V and 7 bases at J, leaving 7 bases unmatched. Germline V gene data show CDR1 as LNHDA and CDR2 as SQIVND (reference sequence). CDR3 in DNA: TGTGCCAGTAGTAGTGGGACAGAGTTCCAGCCCCAGCATTTT. Translating gives CASSSGTEFQPQHF.

This chain joins TRBV4-3 and TRBJ2-7; D possibly uses TRBD1 or TRBD2 (6 bases each). This CDR3 region has 16 residues. Germline values: CDR1 LGHNA, CDR2 YSLEER. V shed 1 base and J shed 2 bases, with 15 bases lying between them. CDR3 nucleotides: TGCGCCAGCAGCCAAGGCGCTCGGGGGCTAACCTACGAGCAGTACTTC. It translates to CASSQGARGLTYEQYF.

This clone was counted a few times. Here the CDR3 DNA reads TGTGCCAGCAGCGCACAGCCCTCCGGGGAGCTGTTTTTT. Residues: CASSAQPSGELFF. The genes are TRBV9 and TRBJ2-2; D uncertain. The germline V gene encodes CDR1 SGDLS and CDR2 YYNGEE. Trimming shortened V by 3 bases and J by 6 bases, and 9 bases separated the two germline ends. CDR3 length: 13 amino acids.

The chain is built from TRBV28 and TRBJ2-3; TRBD1 or TRBD2 may be the D gene (5 bases each). The CDR3 consists of 15 residues. Germline values: CDR1 MDHEN, CDR2 SYDVKM. V lost 5 bases, J lost 0 bases, and 12 bases lay in between. The CDR3 spells CASSRAGASTDTQYF. In nucleotides, the CDR3 is TGTGCCAGCAGTAGGGCCGGGGCTAGCACAGATACGCAGTATTTT. The whole variable domain, filled in from reference TRBV28 and TRBJ2-3, reads DVKVTQSSRYLVKRTGEKVFLECVQDMDHENMFWYRQDPGLGLRLIYFSYDVKMKEKGDIPEGYSVSREKKERFSLILESASTNQTSMYLCASSRAGASTDTQYFGPGTRLTVL.

In its sample, this clone was seen once. The chain couples TRBV20-1 to TRBJ2-7; unclear D gene. V lost 5 bases and J lost 6, with 11 bases in between. The CDR3 loop spans 11 amino acids. Germline V lookup: CDR1 DFQATT, CDR2 SNEGSKA (reference sequence). CDR3 loop: CSAPLLGEQYF. Written as DNA, the CDR3 is TGCAGTGCTCCACTCCTGGGCGAGCAGTACTTC.

This chain connects TRBV6-2 or TRBV6-3 to TRBJ2-6, with 11 nucleotides matching TRBD1. CDR1 and CDR2 (germline): MNHEY, SVGEGT. The CDR3 spans 20 residues. Trimming took 0 bases from V and 0 from J; bases not matched to a gene: 7. The CDR3 DNA follows: TGTGCCAGCAGTTACTCCCAGTGGACAGGGGGCTACTCTGGGGCCAACGTCCTGACTTTC. The encoded protein is CASSYSQWTGGYSGANVLTF.

The chain recombines TRBV4-2 with TRBJ2-7; 8 bases line up with TRBD1. J lost 2 bases, V lost 4 bases, and 10 bases had no gene match. CDR3 length: 16 residues. Germline CDR1 is LGHNA and CDR2 is YNFKEQ. CDR3 in amino acids: CASSPGTGDPPYEQYF. In nucleotides, the CDR3 is TGTGCCAGCAGCCCCGGGACAGGAGACCCTCCCTACGAGCAGTACTTC.

This chain joins TRBV6-4 and TRBJ2-6; D might be TRBD2 (7 bases). V lost 0 bases and J 3 bases, leaving 18 bases between the germline ends. Germline assignment: CDR1 MRHNA and CDR2 SNTAGT. The CDR3 length is 19 residues. CDR3 nucleotides: TGTGCCAGCAGTGACTCGATGGGGGGGGCTCTTCGTGGGGCCAACGTCCTGACTTTC. The encoded protein is CASSDSMGGALRGANVLTF.

This clone came up once. J is TRBJ1-5 and V is TRBV6-4; D gene ambiguous. V dropped 5 bases and J dropped 0 bases, with 5 bases sitting between them. The CDR3 has 13 residues. Germline V gene lookup returns CDR1 MRHNA and CDR2 SNTAGT. The CDR3 spells CASSSDSNQPQHF. CDR3 DNA: TGTGCCAGCAGTTCGGATAGCAATCAGCCCCAGCATTTT.

This clone was observed a few times. The chain uses TRBV5-1 and TRBJ1-2; D ambiguous. This CDR3 has 15 amino acids. CDR1 SGHRS and CDR2 YFSETQ come from the germline V gene. Trimming took off 3 bases at V and 3 bases at J, with 15 bases between the two ends. CDR3 bases: TGCGCCAGCAGCTCCGGAGGCGATCCCTACTATGGCTACACCTTC. Encoded protein: CASSSGGDPYYGYTF.

V and J are TRBV15 and TRBJ1-5; possible D gene TRBD1, 6 bases. Per germline, CDR1 LNHNV and CDR2 YYDKDF (reference sequence). Trimming removed 0 bases from V and 2 bases from J, with 20 bases in between. This CDR3 contains 19 residues. CDR3 in amino acids: CATSRERDESGEGNQPQHF. CDR3 coding DNA: TGTGCCACCAGCAGAGAGAGAGATGAATCAGGGGAGGGCAATCAGCCCCAGCATTTT.

The chain recombines TRBV27 with TRBJ1-3; 7 nucleotides agree with TRBD1. V shed 0 bases, J shed 1 base, and the junction held 3 bases outside the gene matches. The CDR3 consists of 16 residues. Germline loops: CDR1 MNHEY, CDR2 SMNVEV (reference sequence). The CDR3, as DNA: TGTGCCAGCAGTTTATCAGGGGGCGCATCTGGAAACACCATATATTTT. This gives the protein CASSLSGGASGNTIYF.

The chain has TRBV5-1 and TRBJ2-7, with D hard to call. The germline CDR1 and CDR2 sequences are SGHRS and YFSETQ. V was cut by 3 bases and J by 3 bases, with 7 bases left in between. This CDR3 region has 12 residues. The CDR3 DNA sequence: TGCGCCAGCAGCTCCGACAACTACGAGCAGTACTTC. It is translated as CASSSDNYEQYF.

Comment on this clone: The sample contains more than one DNA sequence encoding this CDR3. The V and J genes are TRBV5-1 and TRBJ1-1; possible D gene TRBD1, 5 bases. There are 13 residues in the CDR3. Trimming removed 2 bases from V and 1 base from J, with 6 bases in between. CDR1 is SGHRS and CDR2 is YFSETQ in the germline V gene. CDR3: CASSFGGNTEAFF. Written as DNA, the CDR3 is TGCGCCAGCAGCTTCGGGGGGAACACTGAAGCTTTCTTT.

J is TRBJ2-5 and V is TRBV2, with 7 bases that match TRBD1. CDR1 and CDR2 (germline): SNHLY, FYNNEI. There are 16 residues in the CDR3. Trimming cost V 0 bases and J 1 base; bases outside gene matches: 5. The chain's CDR3 is CASSEAGAGGQETQYF. The CDR3 region has the DNA TGTGCCAGCAGTGAAGCGGGCGCAGGGGGCCAAGAGACCCAGTACTTC.

This clone has a handful of counts. This chain connects TRBV7-9 to TRBJ1-5; no reliable D call. Germline loops: CDR1 SEHNR, CDR2 FQNEAQ (reference sequence). Trimming shortened V by 1 base and J by 0 bases, and 4 bases separated the two germline ends. The CDR3 totals 14 residues. The CDR3 loop reads CASSLDSSNQPQHF. The CDR3 DNA reads as TGTGCCAGCAGCTTAGACAGTAGCAATCAGCCCCAGCATTTT. The variable domain in full, completed from reference TRBV7-9 and TRBJ1-5, reads DTGVSQNPRHKITKRGQNVTFRCDPISEHNRLYWYRQTLGQGPEFLTYFQNEAQLEKSRLLSDRFSAERPKGSFSTLEIQRTEQGDSAMYLCASSLDSSNQPQHFGDGTRLSIL.

This rearrangement joins TRBV9 to TRBJ2-3; tentative D call: TRBD2 (6 bases). CDR1 and CDR2 (germline): SGDLS, YYNGEE. The V gene lost 0 bases and the J gene lost 3 bases, with 20 bases spanning the gap. The CDR3 sequence is 18 residues long. The CDR3 is CASSVARGWAERTDTQYF. CDR3 nucleotide sequence: TGTGCCAGCAGCGTAGCCCGGGGGTGGGCCGAGCGAACAGATACGCAGTATTTT.

The chain carries TRBV9 and TRBJ2-6; 8 bases align to TRBD1. V gave up 3 bases and J gave up 0 bases; unmatched junction bases: 11. The CDR3 is 19 residues long. CDR1 SGDLS and CDR2 YYNGEE come from the germline V gene. The CDR3 loop reads CASSGNPDRDFSGANVLTF. The CDR3 DNA reads TGTGCCAGCAGCGGAAACCCGGACAGGGATTTCTCTGGGGCCAACGTCCTGACTTTC.

This clone was recorded a few times. The gene calls are TRBV7-6 and TRBJ2-2; TRBD1 or TRBD2 may be the D gene (5 bases each). Germline V gives CDR1 SGHVS, CDR2 FNYEAQ. The V end lost 4 bases, the J end lost 4 bases, and 16 bases lay between the germline ends. The CDR3 consists of 16 residues. CDR3 in amino acids: CASSYSVGESTGELFF. Written as DNA, the CDR3 is TGTGCCAGCAGCTATAGCGTGGGGGAGAGCACCGGGGAGCTGTTTTTT.

This chain uses TRBV3-1 (or the pseudogene TRBV3-2) with TRBJ2-3, with 7 nucleotides matching TRBD2. This CDR3 has 15 residues. Unmatched junction bases numbered 1, after V lost 0 bases and J lost 1 base. Germline CDR1 LGHDT, CDR2 YNNKEL (reference sequence). CDR3 DNA sequence: TGTGCCAGCAGCCAAGACCTAGCGGGCACAGATACGCAGTATTTT. Its protein is CASSQDLAGTDTQYF.

This clone was seen a handful of times. The V call is TRBV27, the J call TRBJ1-2, with no clear D. There are 14 residues in the CDR3. Between the trimmed V and J ends, which lost 5 bases and 7 bases, there was a span of 17 bases. Germline V CDR1 and CDR2: MNHEY, SMNVEV (reference sequence). The CDR3 nucleotides are TGTGCCAGCAGTCCGTCGGTTAGGAATGGTGGCTACACCTTC. As protein: CASSPSVRNGGYTF.

This chain links TRBV6-1 with TRBJ2-5; the match to TRBD1 covers 7 bases. V was pared by 0 bases and J by 5 bases, with 6 bases of the junction left unmatched. Germline CDR1 reads MNHNS; CDR2 reads SASEGT. The CDR3 length is 15 residues. The CDR3 DNA is TGTGCCAGCAGTGAAGCGGTAGGGGGACAGGAGACCCAGTACTTC. Protein sequence: CASSEAVGGQETQYF.

The chain has TRBV7-3 and TRBJ2-3, with a tentative D call TRBD2 (7 bases). The ends were cut back, 1 base at V and 1 base at J, with 9 bases in the middle. CDR3 length equals 15 residues. CDR1 is SGHTA and CDR2 is FQGTGA in the germline V gene. The CDR3 coding sequence is TGTGCCAGCAGCTTAAGCGGGGGCCGCACAGATACGCAGTATTTT. Translating it yields CASSLSGGRTDTQYF.

The count of this clone is one. The chain combines TRBV19 with TRBJ1-1, with a possible D match to TRBD1 (5 bases). Germline V lookup: CDR1 LNHDA, CDR2 SQIVND (reference sequence). With 4 bases removed from V and 11 bases from J, the gap between germline ends came to 17 bases. This CDR3 has 13 residues. CDR3 in amino acids: CASSSGRESSAFF. CDR3 coding DNA: TGTGCCAGTAGTAGTGGCAGGGAGTCGTCCGCTTTCTTT. Drawing the rest from reference TRBV19 and TRBJ1-1, the complete variable domain is DGGITQSPKYLFRKEGQNVTLSCEQNLNHDAMYWYRQDPGQGLRLIYYSQIVNDFQKGDIAEGYSVSREKKESFPLTVTSAQKNPTAFYLCASSSGRESSAFFGQGTRLTVV.

This chain connects TRBV7-6 to TRBJ1-3; no reliable D call. The V and J ends lost 2 bases and 0 bases respectively, with 5 bases between them. The germline CDR1 and CDR2 sequences are SGHVS and FNYEAQ. The CDR3 sequence is 14 residues long. Written as DNA, the CDR3 is TGTGCCAGCAGCTTACTCCTCTCTGGAAACACCATATATTTT. Residues: CASSLLLSGNTIYF.

V gene TRBV7-9 combines with J gene TRBJ2-7; 10 nucleotides align to TRBD1. Losses at the gene ends were 2 bases for V and 2 bases for J; bases not matched to a gene: 6. CDR1 is SEHNR, CDR2 FQNEAQ, per germline (reference sequence). The CDR3 length is 16 residues. CDR3: CASSLRQGAKTYEQYF. The CDR3 region has the DNA TGTGCCAGCAGCTTAAGACAGGGGGCGAAGACCTACGAGCAGTACTTC.